Many counts were recorded for the clone carrying this T cell receptor beta chain. Its target is not known. TCRdb re-called the reads through MiXCR, storing one row per CDR3 protein. The sample consists of 65,000 to 95,000 distinct CDR3 sequences, roughly 3.5% of them appearing once. Germline CDR1 reads SGHVS; CDR2 reads FQNEAQ. J was trimmed by 1 base and V by 5 bases; bases with no gene match: 6. The CDR3 totals 16 residues. The record originates from a study of T cell repertoires in cytomegalovirus infection. Findings and caveats of the study: Clonotypes of TCR beta that were HLA-C-restricted and CMV-specific dominated the ex vivo response.

This TCR derives from a human donor in good health (CMV status not recorded). Some clones in this sample may be carry-over from other donors' samples. Sequencing was done on a sample of PBMCs. The chain combines TRBV7-8 with TRBJ2-5, with 11 bases that match TRBD2. The DNA for the CDR3 is TGTGCCAGCAGCGCCGGGACTAGCGGTTTCCAAGAGACCCAGTACTTC. Its protein is CASSAGTSGFQETQYF.